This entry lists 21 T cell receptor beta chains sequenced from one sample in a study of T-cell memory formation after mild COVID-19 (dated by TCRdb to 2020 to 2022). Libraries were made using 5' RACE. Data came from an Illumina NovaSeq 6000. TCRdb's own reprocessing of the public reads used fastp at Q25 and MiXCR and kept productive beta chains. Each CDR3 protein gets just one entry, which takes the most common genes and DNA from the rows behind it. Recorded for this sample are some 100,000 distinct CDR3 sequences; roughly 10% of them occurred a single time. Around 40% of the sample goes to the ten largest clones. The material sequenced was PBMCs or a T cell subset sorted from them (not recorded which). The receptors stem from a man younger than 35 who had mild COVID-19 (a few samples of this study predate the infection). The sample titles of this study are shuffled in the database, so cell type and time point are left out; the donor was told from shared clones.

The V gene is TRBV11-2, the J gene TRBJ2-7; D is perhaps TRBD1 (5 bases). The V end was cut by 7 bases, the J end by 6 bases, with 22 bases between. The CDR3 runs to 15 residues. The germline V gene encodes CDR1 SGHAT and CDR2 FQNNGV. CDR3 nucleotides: TGTGCCAGCATGCGTAACTCGGACATTAAGGGCGAGCAGTACTTC. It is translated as CASMRNSDIKGEQYF.

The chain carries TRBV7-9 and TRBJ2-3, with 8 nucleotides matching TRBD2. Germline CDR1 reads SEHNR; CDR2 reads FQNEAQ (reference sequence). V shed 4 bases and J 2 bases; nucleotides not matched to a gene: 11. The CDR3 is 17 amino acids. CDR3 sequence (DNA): TGTGCCAGCAGCTCCACTCTAGCGGGCAAGTTCACAGATACGCAGTATTTT. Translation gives CASSSTLAGKFTDTQYF.

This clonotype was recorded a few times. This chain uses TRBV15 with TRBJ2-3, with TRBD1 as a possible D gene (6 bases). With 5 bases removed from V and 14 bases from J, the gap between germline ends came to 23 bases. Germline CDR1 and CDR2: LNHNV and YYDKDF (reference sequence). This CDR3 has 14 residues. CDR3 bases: TGTGCCACCAGCCACGAGGGCTCCGGGACACCCGGGTATTTT. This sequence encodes CATSHEGSGTPGYF. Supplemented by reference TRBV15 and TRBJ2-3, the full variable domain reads DAMVIQNPRYQVTQFGKPVTLSCSQTLNHNVMYWYQQKSSQAPKLLFHYYDKDFNNEADTPDNFQSRRPNTSFCFLDIRSPGLGDTAMYLCATSHEGSGTPGYFGPGTRLTVL.

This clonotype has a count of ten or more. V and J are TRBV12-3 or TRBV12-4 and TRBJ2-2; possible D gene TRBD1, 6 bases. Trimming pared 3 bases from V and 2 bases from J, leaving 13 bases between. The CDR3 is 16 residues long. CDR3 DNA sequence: TGTGCCAGCAGTTTGAGGTGGACAGTAAACACCGGGGAGCTGTTTTTT. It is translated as CASSLRWTVNTGELFF.

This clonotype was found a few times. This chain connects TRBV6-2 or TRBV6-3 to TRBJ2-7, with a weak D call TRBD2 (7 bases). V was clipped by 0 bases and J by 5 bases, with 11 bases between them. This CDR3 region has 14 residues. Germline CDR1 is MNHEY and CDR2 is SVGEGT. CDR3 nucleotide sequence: TGTGCCAGCAGTTACTCTGGCGGGGGCGACGAGCAGTACTTC. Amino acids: CASSYSGGGDEQYF.

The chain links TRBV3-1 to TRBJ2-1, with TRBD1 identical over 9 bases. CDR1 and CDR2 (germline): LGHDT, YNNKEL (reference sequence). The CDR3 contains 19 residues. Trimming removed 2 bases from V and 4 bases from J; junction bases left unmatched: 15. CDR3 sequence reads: CASSQINSEGTGRYNEQFF. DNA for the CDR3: TGTGCCAGCAGCCAAATCAATTCTGAGGGGACAGGGAGGTACAATGAGCAGTTCTTC.

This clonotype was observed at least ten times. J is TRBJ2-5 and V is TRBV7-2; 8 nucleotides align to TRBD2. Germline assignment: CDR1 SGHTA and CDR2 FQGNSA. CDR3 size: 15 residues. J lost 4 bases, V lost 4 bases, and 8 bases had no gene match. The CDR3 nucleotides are TGTGCCAGCAGCTCATCCTCCACTAGCGGAGAGACCCAGTACTTC. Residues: CASSSSSTSGETQYF. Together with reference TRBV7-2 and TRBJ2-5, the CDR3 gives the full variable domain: GAGVSQSPSNKVTEKGKDVELRCDPISGHTALYWYRQSLGQGLEFLIYFQGNSAPDKSGLPSDRFSAERTGGSVSTLTIQRTQQEDSAVYLCASSSSSTSGETQYFGPGTRLLVL.

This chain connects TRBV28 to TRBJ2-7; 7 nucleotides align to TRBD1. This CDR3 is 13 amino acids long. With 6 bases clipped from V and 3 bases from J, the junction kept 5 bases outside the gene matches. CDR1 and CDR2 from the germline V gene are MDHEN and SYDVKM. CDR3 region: CASSGQAGYEQYV. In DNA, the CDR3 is TGTGCCAGCAGCGGACAGGCCGGCTACGAGCAGTACGTC.

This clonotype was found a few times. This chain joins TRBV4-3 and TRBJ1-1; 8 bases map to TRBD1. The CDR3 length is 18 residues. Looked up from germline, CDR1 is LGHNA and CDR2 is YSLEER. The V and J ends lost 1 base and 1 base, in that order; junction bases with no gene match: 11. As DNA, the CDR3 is TGCGCCAGCAGCCAAGCGATTTATTCAGGGGGCACGAACACTGAAGCTTTCTTT. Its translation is CASSQAIYSGGTNTEAFF.

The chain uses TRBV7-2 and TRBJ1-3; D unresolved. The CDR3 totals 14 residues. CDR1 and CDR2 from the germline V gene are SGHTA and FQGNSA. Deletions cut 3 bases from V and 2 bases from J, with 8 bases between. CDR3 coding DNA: TGTGCCAGCAGCTTCCGCGAAGCTGGAAACACCATATATTTT. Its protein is CASSFREAGNTIYF.

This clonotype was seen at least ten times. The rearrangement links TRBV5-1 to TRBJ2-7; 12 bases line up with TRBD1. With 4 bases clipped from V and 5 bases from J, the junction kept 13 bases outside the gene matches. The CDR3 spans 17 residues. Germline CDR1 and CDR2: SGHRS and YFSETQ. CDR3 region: CASSGPGQGAGFHEQYF. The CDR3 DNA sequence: TGCGCCAGCAGCGGACCGGGACAGGGGGCAGGTTTCCACGAGCAGTACTTC.

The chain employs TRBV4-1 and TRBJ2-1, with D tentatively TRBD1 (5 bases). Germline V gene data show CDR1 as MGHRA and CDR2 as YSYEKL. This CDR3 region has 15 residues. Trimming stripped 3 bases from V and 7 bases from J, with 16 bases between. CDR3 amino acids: CASSHPGSYRNEQFF. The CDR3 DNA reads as TGCGCCAGCAGCCATCCGGGTAGCTACAGGAATGAGCAGTTCTTC.

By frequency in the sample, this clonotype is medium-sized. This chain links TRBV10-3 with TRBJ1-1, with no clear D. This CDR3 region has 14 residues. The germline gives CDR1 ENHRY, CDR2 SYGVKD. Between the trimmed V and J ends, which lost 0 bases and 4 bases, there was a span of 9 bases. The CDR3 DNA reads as TGTGCCATCAGTGAGTCACGGAGGTTCACTGAAGCTTTCTTT. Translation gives CAISESRRFTEAFF.

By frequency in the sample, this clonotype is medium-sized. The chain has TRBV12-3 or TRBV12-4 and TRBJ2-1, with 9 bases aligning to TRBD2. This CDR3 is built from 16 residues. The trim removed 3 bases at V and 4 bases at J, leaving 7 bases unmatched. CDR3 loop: CASSFLAGGPYNEQFF. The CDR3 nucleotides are TGTGCCAGCAGTTTCCTCGCGGGGGGGCCTTACAATGAGCAGTTCTTC.

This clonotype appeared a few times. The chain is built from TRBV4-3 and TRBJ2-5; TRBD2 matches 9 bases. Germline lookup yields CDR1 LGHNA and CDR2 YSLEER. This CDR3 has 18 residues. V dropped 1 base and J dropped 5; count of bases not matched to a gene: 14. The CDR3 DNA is TGCGCCAGCAGCCAAGGGAGTAGCGGGGGAGCGTCCGGCGAGACCCAGTACTTC. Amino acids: CASSQGSSGGASGETQYF.

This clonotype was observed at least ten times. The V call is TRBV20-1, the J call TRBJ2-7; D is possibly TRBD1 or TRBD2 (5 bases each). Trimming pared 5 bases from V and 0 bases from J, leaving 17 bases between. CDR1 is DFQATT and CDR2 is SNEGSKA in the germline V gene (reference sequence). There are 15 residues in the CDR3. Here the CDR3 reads CSAGGWDASSYEQYV. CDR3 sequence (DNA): TGCAGTGCTGGTGGGTGGGACGCGAGCTCCTACGAGCAGTACGTC.

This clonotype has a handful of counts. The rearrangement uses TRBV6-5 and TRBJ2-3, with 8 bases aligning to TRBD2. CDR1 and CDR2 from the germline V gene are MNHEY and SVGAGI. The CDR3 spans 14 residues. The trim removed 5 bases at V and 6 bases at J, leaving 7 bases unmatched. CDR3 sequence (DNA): TGTGCCAGCAGTAACTACGGGGGGGCGGATACGCAGTATTTT. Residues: CASSNYGGADTQYF.

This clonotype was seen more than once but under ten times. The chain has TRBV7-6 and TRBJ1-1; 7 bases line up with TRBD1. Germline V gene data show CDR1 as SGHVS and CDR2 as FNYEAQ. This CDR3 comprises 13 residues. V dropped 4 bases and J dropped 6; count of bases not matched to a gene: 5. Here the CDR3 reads CASSSTGYAEAFF. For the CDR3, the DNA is TGTGCCAGCAGCTCGACAGGGTACGCTGAAGCTTTCTTT.

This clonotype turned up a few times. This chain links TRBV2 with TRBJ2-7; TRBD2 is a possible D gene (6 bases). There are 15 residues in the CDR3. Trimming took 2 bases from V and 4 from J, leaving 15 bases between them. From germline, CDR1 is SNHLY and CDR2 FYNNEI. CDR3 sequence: CASSELGGAGYEQYV. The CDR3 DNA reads TGTGCCAGCAGTGAATTAGGAGGGGCAGGGTACGAGCAGTACGTC.

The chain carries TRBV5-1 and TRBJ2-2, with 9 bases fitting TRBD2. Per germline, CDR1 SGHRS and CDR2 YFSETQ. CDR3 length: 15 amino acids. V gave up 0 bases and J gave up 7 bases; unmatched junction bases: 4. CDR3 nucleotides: TGCGCCAGCAGCTTGGATGCTAGCGGGGACGGGGAGCTGTTTTTT. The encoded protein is CASSLDASGDGELFF.

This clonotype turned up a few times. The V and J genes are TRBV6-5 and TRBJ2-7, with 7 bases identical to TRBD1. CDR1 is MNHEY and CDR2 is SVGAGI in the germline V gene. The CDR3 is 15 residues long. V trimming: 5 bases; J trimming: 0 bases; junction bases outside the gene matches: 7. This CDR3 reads CASSQDRRSSYEQYV. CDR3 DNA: TGTGCCAGCAGTCAGGACAGGAGAAGCTCCTACGAGCAGTACGTC.